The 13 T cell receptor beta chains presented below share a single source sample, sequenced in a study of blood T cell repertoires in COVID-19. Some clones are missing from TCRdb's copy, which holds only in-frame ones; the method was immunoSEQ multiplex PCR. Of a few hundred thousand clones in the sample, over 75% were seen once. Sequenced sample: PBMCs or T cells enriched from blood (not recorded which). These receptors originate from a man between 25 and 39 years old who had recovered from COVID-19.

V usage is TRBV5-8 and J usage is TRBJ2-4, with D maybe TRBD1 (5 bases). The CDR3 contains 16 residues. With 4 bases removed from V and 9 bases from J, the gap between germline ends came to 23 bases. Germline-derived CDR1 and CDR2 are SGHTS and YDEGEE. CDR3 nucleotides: TGTGCCAGCAGCCGGAAGGGTGGACATTGGGTCGGCATTCAGTACTTC. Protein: CASSRKGGHWVGIQYF.

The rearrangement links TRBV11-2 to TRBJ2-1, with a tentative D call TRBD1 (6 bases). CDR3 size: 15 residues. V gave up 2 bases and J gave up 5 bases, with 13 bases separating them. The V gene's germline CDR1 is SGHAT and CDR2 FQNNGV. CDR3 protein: CASSLFRGPNNEQFF. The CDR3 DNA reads TGTGCCAGCAGCTTATTCAGGGGCCCCAACAATGAGCAGTTCTTC.

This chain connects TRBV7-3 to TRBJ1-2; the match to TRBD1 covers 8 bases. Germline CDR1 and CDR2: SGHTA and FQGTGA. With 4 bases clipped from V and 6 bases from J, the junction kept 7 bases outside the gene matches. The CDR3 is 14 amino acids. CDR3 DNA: TGTGCCAGCAGCTCCGGGACAGGCAACGATGGCTACACCTTC. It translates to CASSSGTGNDGYTF.

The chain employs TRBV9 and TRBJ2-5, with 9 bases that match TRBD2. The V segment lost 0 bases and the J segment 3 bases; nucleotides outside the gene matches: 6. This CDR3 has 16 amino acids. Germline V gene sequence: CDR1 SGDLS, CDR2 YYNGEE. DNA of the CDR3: TGTGCCAGCAGCGTAGGGCTGGCGGGGGGGGAAGAGACCCAGTACTTC. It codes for CASSVGLAGGEETQYF.

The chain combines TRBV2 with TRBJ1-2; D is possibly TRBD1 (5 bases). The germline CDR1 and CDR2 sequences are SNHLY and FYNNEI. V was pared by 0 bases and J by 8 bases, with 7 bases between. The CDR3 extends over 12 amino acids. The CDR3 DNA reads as TGTGCCAGCAGTGAAGCTTGGGGCGGCTACACCTTC. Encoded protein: CASSEAWGGYTF.

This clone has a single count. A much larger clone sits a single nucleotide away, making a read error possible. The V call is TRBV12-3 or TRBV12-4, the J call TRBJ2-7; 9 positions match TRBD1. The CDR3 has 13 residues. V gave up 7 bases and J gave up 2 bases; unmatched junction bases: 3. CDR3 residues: CASTRQGAYEQYF. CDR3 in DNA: TGTGCCAGCACCCGACAGGGGGCCTACGAGCAGTACTTC.

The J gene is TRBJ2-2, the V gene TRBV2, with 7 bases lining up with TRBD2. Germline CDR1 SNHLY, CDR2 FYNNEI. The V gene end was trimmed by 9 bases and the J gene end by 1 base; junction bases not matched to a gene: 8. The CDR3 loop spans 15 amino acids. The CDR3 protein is CARTGRTLNTGELFF. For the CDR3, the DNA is TGTGCCAGAACCGGGAGGACTTTGAACACCGGGGAGCTGTTTTTT.

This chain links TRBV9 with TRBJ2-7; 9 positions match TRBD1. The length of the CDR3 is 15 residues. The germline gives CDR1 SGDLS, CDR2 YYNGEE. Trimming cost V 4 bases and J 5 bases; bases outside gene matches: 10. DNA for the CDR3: TGTGCCAGCAGCTTACAGGGGGCGACGACCGACGAGCAGTACTTC. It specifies CASSLQGATTDEQYF.

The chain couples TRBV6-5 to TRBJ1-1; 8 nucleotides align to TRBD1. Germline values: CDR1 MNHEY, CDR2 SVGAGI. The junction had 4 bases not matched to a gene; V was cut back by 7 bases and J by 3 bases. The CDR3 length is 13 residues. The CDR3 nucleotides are TGTGCCAGCAATCAGGGGGCACACACTGAAGCTTTCTTT. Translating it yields CASNQGAHTEAFF.

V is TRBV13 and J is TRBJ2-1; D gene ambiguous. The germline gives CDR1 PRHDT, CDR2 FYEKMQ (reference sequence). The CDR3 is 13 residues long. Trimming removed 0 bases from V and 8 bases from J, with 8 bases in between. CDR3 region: CASSLGLMDEQFF. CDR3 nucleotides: TGTGCCAGCAGCTTAGGACTTATGGATGAGCAGTTCTTC. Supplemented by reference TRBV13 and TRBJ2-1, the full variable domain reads AAGVIQSPRHLIKEKRETATLKCYPIPRHDTVYWYQQGPGQDPQFLISFYEKMQSDKGSIPDRFSAQQFSDYHSELNMSSLELGDSALYFCASSLGLMDEQFFGPGTRLTVL.

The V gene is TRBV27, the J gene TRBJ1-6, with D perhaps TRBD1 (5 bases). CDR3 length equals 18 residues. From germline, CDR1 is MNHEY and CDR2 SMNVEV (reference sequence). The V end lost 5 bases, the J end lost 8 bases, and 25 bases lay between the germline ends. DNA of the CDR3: TGTGCCAGCAGTCCACTATTCACCCCCGGGACTCTACATTCACCCCTCCACTTT. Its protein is CASSPLFTPGTLHSPLHF.

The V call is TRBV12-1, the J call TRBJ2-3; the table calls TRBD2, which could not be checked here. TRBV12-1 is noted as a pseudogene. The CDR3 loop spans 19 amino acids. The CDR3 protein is CASSFEDYWGRSHTDTQYF. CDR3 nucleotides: TGTGCCAGCAGCTTTGAGGACTATTGGGGCCGCTCGCACACAGATACGCAGTATTTT.

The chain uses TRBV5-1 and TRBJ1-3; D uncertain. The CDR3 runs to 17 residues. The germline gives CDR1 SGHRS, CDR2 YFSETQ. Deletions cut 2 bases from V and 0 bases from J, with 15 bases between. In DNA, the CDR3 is TGCGCCAGCAGCTTCTCCCCCCCCGCAGACTCTGGAAACACCATATATTTT. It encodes CASSFSPPADSGNTIYF.